The 22 T cell receptor beta chains listed next were all sequenced from one sample in a study of cytomegalovirus exposure and HLA in healthy donors. Primers: 60 Vbeta forward and 13 Jbeta reverse. TCRdb's table, derived via immunoSEQ multiplex PCR, lists solely in-frame clones and lacks some. Here the sample table reports tens of thousands of clones. The sequencing sample was made of PBMCs. The source of these receptors is a male donor in good health and CMV-seronegative.

This chain links TRBV5-5 with TRBJ2-2; 9 nucleotides align to TRBD1. J gave up 3 bases and V 0 bases, and 3 bases lay outside the gene matches. Germline V gives CDR1 SGHKS, CDR2 YYEKEE (reference sequence). The CDR3 is 16 amino acids. The CDR3 loop is CASSLAWTGDTGELFF. CDR3 coding DNA: TGTGCCAGCAGCTTGGCTTGGACAGGGGACACCGGGGAGCTGTTTTTT.

The gene calls are TRBV18 and TRBJ1-2; 7 bases map to TRBD1. Germline V gives CDR1 KGHSH, CDR2 LQKENI. After removal of 3 bases from V and 13 bases from J, the junction contained 11 bases not matched to a gene. This CDR3 is 13 amino acids long. Here the CDR3 reads CASSPGQTSIGTF. The CDR3 region has the DNA TGTGCCAGCTCACCGGGACAGACTAGTATCGGCACCTTC.

The chain carries TRBV6-5 and TRBJ2-7; D is unclear. CDR1 MNHEY and CDR2 SVGAGI come from the germline V gene. CDR3 length: 14 residues. Deletions cut 2 bases from V and 2 bases from J, with 10 bases between. The CDR3 protein is CASSYGSATYEQYF. The CDR3 DNA is TGTGCCAGCAGTTACGGAAGCGCGACCTACGAGCAGTACTTC.

This chain links TRBV11-3 with TRBJ2-1; the D is unclear. CDR1 SGHNT and CDR2 YENEEA come from the germline V gene. The CDR3 is 14 residues long. V was trimmed by 0 bases and J by 3 bases, leaving 6 bases between them. CDR3 sequence: CASSLDPDYNEQFF. Written as DNA, the CDR3 is TGTGCCAGCAGCTTAGATCCAGACTACAATGAGCAGTTCTTC.

The chain recombines TRBV30 with TRBJ2-7; weak D call: TRBD1 (6 bases). CDR1 is GTSNPN and CDR2 is SVGIG in the germline V gene (reference sequence). The CDR3 is 15 residues long. V shed 0 bases and J shed 5 bases, with 17 bases lying between them. CDR3 nucleotide sequence: TGTGCCTGGAGTGTACGAAGAGGGGGTGAGGACGAGCAGTACTTC. Translating gives CAWSVRRGGEDEQYF. The whole variable domain, remainder taken from reference TRBV30 and TRBJ2-7, is SQTIHQWPATLVQPVGSPLSLECTVEGTSNPNLYWYRQAAGRGLQLLFYSVGIGQISSEVPQNLSASRPQDRQFILSSKKLLLSDSGFYLCAWSVRRGGEDEQYFGPGTRLTVT.

The chain employs TRBV30 and TRBJ2-1; unclear D gene. The germline gives CDR1 GTSNPN, CDR2 SVGIG (reference sequence). Trimming stripped 4 bases from V and 4 bases from J, with 5 bases between. The CDR3 extends over 11 amino acids. CDR3 region: CAWTSYNEQFF. The CDR3 DNA follows: TGTGCCTGGACCTCTTACAATGAGCAGTTCTTC.

The V call is TRBV7-6, the J call TRBJ1-5; no definite D call. There are 14 residues in the CDR3. V lost 6 bases and J lost 1, with 10 bases in between. Germline V gives CDR1 SGHVS, CDR2 FNYEAQ. The DNA of the CDR3 is TGTGCCAGCAGTTACTACGGGAGCAATCAGCCCCAGCATTTT. Its translation: CASSYYGSNQPQHF. The complete variable domain, with remaining parts taken from reference TRBV7-6 and TRBJ1-5, reads GAGVSQSPRYKVTKRGQDVALRCDPISGHVSLYWYRQALGQGPEFLTYFNYEAQQDKSGLPNDRFSAERPEGSISTLTIQRTEQRDSAMYRCASSYYGSNQPQHFGDGTRLSIL.

On this clone: Germline and junction disagree at one end, which may indicate a read error. The chain combines TRBV7-3 with TRBJ2-3, with 16 positions matching TRBD2. Germline CDR1 is SGHTA and CDR2 is FQGTGA. CDR3 length: 16 amino acids. CDR3 amino acids: CASSMGLAGGGDKQYF. In DNA form, the CDR3 reads TGTGCCAGCAGCATGGGACTAGCGGGAGGGGGAGATAAGCAGTATTTT.

This CDR3 is CASSLRQGGANVLTF. CDR3 in DNA: TGTGCCAGCAGCTTACGACAGGGAGGGGCCAACGTCCTGACTTTC. The gene calls are TRBV7-3 and TRBJ2-6; 7 positions match TRBD1. The germline gives CDR1 SGHTA, CDR2 FQGTGA. This CDR3 has 15 residues. After removal of 2 bases from V and 4 bases from J, the junction contained 2 bases not matched to a gene.

The chain uses TRBV6-1 and TRBJ2-5; tentative D call: TRBD1 (6 bases). V dropped 7 bases and J dropped 4 bases, with 19 bases sitting between them. This CDR3 has 15 amino acids. Germline V gene lookup returns CDR1 MNHNS and CDR2 SASEGT. CDR3: CASTRPTGFGETQYF. The DNA for the CDR3 is TGTGCCAGCACTAGGCCCACAGGGTTTGGAGAGACCCAGTACTTC.

This chain uses TRBV18 with TRBJ1-2, with D maybe TRBD1 (5 bases). This CDR3 contains 16 residues. V lost 3 bases and J lost 2, with 16 bases in between. Germline V gene lookup returns CDR1 KGHSH and CDR2 LQKENI. The chain's CDR3 is CASSPGLRDSNYGYTF. The CDR3 DNA is TGTGCCAGCTCACCGGGTCTAAGGGACTCCAACTATGGCTACACCTTC.

The chain joins TRBV11-2 to TRBJ2-7; weak D call: TRBD2 (6 bases). V shed 0 bases and J shed 2 bases, with 11 bases lying between them. This CDR3 is 15 amino acids long. CDR1 SGHAT and CDR2 FQNNGV come from the germline V gene. The CDR3 here is CASSLDGGIAYEQYF. DNA for the CDR3: TGTGCCAGCAGCTTAGACGGCGGGATTGCCTACGAGCAGTACTTC.

The chain joins TRBV5-1 to TRBJ2-5, with 7 bases that match TRBD2. The J call is in doubt because the DNA end fits TRBJ2-7 better. The CDR3 is made up of 15 amino acids. The V gene's germline CDR1 is SGHRS and CDR2 YFSETQ. CDR3 DNA: TGCGCCAGCAGCTTGGCATGGGAGGGAACCTACGAGCAGTACTTC. This encodes CASSLAWEGTYEQYF.

V usage is TRBV19 and J usage is TRBJ1-2; 7 bases line up with TRBD1. V was clipped by 4 bases and J by 5 bases; unmatched bases: 7. CDR1 LNHDA and CDR2 SQIVND come from the germline V gene (reference sequence). The CDR3 runs to 14 residues. The DNA of the CDR3 is TGTGCCAGTAGTACCGGGACAGATTCTTATGGCTACACCTTC. Translating it yields CASSTGTDSYGYTF. Full variable domain (outside the CDR3, taken from reference TRBV19 and TRBJ1-2): DGGITQSPKYLFRKEGQNVTLSCEQNLNHDAMYWYRQDPGQGLRLIYYSQIVNDFQKGDIAEGYSVSREKKESFPLTVTSAQKNPTAFYLCASSTGTDSYGYTFGSGTRLTVV.

The rearrangement joins TRBV18 to TRBJ2-3, with 10 positions matching TRBD1. The CDR3 consists of 20 residues. J gave up 2 bases and V 8 bases, and 22 bases lay outside the gene matches. CDR1 is KGHSH and CDR2 is LQKENI in the germline V gene. CDR3 amino acids: CASTLMGQGLPSGFTDTQYF. CDR3 DNA: TGTGCCAGCACCTTAATGGGACAGGGGTTGCCCAGCGGGTTCACAGATACGCAGTATTTT.

This chain uses TRBV6-5 with TRBJ1-2, with 9 bases lining up with TRBD1. This CDR3 spans 15 amino acids. The germline CDR1 and CDR2 sequences are MNHEY and SVGAGI. Germline trimming cut 5 bases from V and 4 bases from J; bases unmatched to any gene: 8. CDR3: CASSNTGGAVYGYTF. Written as DNA, the CDR3 is TGTGCCAGCAGTAATACAGGGGGCGCAGTCTATGGCTACACCTTC.

The chain is built from TRBV5-1 and TRBJ2-1, with 11 positions matching TRBD2. The V and J ends lost 7 bases and 3 bases, in that order; junction bases with no gene match: 6. Germline V gene lookup returns CDR1 SGHRS and CDR2 YFSETQ. This CDR3 is built from 15 residues. The CDR3 nucleotides are TGCGCCAGCGGGTTAGCGGGAGGGAGCTACAATGAGCAGTTCTTC. It specifies CASGLAGGSYNEQFF.

J is TRBJ1-2 and V is TRBV2, with 7 positions matching TRBD1. The length of the CDR3 is 13 residues. CDR1 is SNHLY and CDR2 is FYNNEI in the germline V gene. V lost 4 bases, J lost 7 bases, and 6 bases stayed unmatched. The CDR3, as DNA: TGTGCCAGCAGTGTTGGCCAGGGGGGTGGCTACACCTTC. Protein sequence: CASSVGQGGGYTF.

Concerning this clone itself: One end of the junction is discordant with germline, which a read error may explain. This chain uses TRBV6-5 with TRBJ2-1, with TRBD2 identical over 7 bases. The CDR3 spans 15 residues. Germline loops: CDR1 MNHEY, CDR2 SVGAGI. The CDR3 sequence is CASSYQRGSDNEQFF. CDR3 coding DNA: TGTGCCAGCAGTTACCAGCGGGGCTCCGACAATGAGCAGTTCTTC.

This chain joins TRBV7-8 and TRBJ1-4; a possible D gene is TRBD1 (6 bases). Germline values: CDR1 SGHVS, CDR2 FQNEAQ. Trimming cost V 1 base and J 4 bases, with 10 bases left between them. This CDR3 comprises 15 residues. The chain's CDR3 is CASSLGWTVNEKLFF. CDR3 nucleotide sequence: TGTGCCAGCAGCTTAGGTTGGACAGTTAATGAAAAACTGTTTTTT.

Points on this clone: The same CDR3 is also encoded by other DNA sequences in this sample. The chain carries TRBV5-6 and TRBJ1-2; D not certain. From germline, CDR1 is SGHDT and CDR2 YYEEEE. Trimming cost V 1 base and J 7 bases, with 5 bases left between them. The CDR3 contains 11 residues. CDR3 residues: CASSLSSGYTF. CDR3 coding DNA: TGTGCCAGCAGCTTGTCTAGTGGCTACACCTTC.

This clone is called medium-sized based on its frequency. This rearrangement joins TRBV7-9 to TRBJ2-2; no firm D call. The CDR3 contains 16 residues. Germline CDR1 is SEHNR and CDR2 is FQNEAQ (reference sequence). V lost 2 bases and J 2 bases, leaving 12 bases between the germline ends. CDR3 nucleotide sequence: TGTGCCAGCAGCTTAAGCGATACTATTAACACCGGGGAGCTGTTTTTT. This sequence encodes CASSLSDTINTGELFF.